This T cell receptor beta chain is from a study of T-cell memory formation after mild COVID-19. Study-wide background: In these data, TCR clusters were largely donor specific. Study-wide points: Cross-reactive memory apparently joined, as some responding clones appeared in pre-infection memory. Contracting CD8+ clones were enriched in EMRA, CD4+ mainly in CM and EM.

TCRdb re-called the 5' RACE reads through MiXCR, storing one row per CDR3 protein. The table has 200,000 or so distinct CDR3 sequences, approximately 16% seen once. At least ten counts were recorded for this clonotype. Its antigen is currently unknown. The germline CDR1 and CDR2 sequences are SEHNR and FQNEAQ (reference sequence). The V and J ends lost 5 bases and 7 bases, in that order; junction bases with no gene match: 9. The CDR3 totals 14 residues. The specimen was PBMCs or a T cell subset sorted from them (not recorded which). The chain joins TRBV7-9 to TRBJ2-3, with 7 bases lining up with TRBD2. The source of this sequence is an adult woman who had mild COVID-19 (a few samples of this study predate the infection). Cell type and time point are not known. CDR3 coding DNA: TGTGCCAGCAGCCCCGGGCTAGCGGAGAATACGCAGTATTTT. Protein product: CASSPGLAENTQYF.